This TCR beta chain comes out of a study of blood T cell repertoires in COVID-19. Study information: Samples representing acute and convalescent COVID-19 were sourced from the United States, Italy and Spain. Sources were T cells, B-cell-depleted T cells, or PBMCs; the material itself was cDNA or gDNA.

Original analysis: Researchers report that nucleated cell counts were estimated from reference gene primer amplification. Measured with immunoSEQ multiplex PCR; TCRdb has only the in-frame clones, and not every one. D and trimming come from the DNA, and the V and J calls and clone size come from that table. There are about 260,000 clones in the sample; 75% to 90% occur only once, and 4.6% lies in the top ten. V was trimmed by 1 base and J by 7 bases, leaving 17 bases between them. Germline lookup yields CDR1 SGHDN and CDR2 FVKESK. The CDR3 covers 15 residues. The rearrangement links TRBV14 to TRBJ2-7; possible D gene TRBD1, 5 bases. What was sequenced was peripheral blood. The receptor comes from a man aged 55 to 70 who had recovered from COVID-19. CDR3 residues: CASSQVHSRGSEQYF. The CDR3 DNA follows: TGTGCCAGCAGCCAAGTGCACAGTAGGGGAAGTGAGCAGTACTTC.